The rows below give T cell receptor beta chains drawn from one sample of a study of cytomegalovirus exposure and HLA in healthy donors. Profiling relied on immunoSEQ multiplex PCR, and the TCRdb table lists in-frame clones only, not all of them. The sample contains approximately 280,000 clones, 80% to 90% of which appear only once. The source material was PBMCs. Every receptor here comes from a woman aged 18-35 years in good health and CMV-seronegative. CDR3s include the opening cysteine and the closing phenylalanine or tryptophan. The D gene is left open where the match is weak. The size entry is marked missing in some rows and otherwise reads once, few, many or a size class.

TGCGCCAGCAGCCCCACCGGGACGGGAGATTCACCCCTCCACTTT,CASSPTGTGDSPLHF,15,TRBJ1-6,.,TRBV5-1,.
TGCAGCGTTGCTTCGCGGACTAGCACAGATACGCAGTATTTT,CSVASRTSTDTQYF,14,TRBJ2-3,.,TRBV29-1,.
TGCGCCAGCAACGACGGGTTTAGCACAGATACGCAGTATTTT,CASNDGFSTDTQYF,14,TRBJ2-3,.,TRBV10-2,.
TGTGCCAGCAGTTTAAGCCCGGGAGTAACCTCCTACGAGCAGTACTTC,CASSLSPGVTSYEQYF,16,TRBJ2-7,.,TRBV27,.
TGTGCCAGCAGCCGACGGTGGGCCACTGAAGCTTTCTTT,CASSRRWATEAFF,13,TRBJ1-1,.,TRBV7-8,.
TGTGCCAGCAGCTTAGCCGGGACTGCTGGCACAGATACGCAGTATTTT,CASSLAGTAGTDTQYF,16,TRBJ2-3,.,TRBV7-6,.
TGCGCCAGCAGTCCGGGACACCAGAACACTGAAGCTTTCTTT,CASSPGHQNTEAFF,14,TRBJ1-1,.,TRBV5-1,.
TGTGCCAGCAGTCCTGGGGGGGGAACAGATACGCAGTATTTT,CASSPGGGTDTQYF,14,TRBJ2-3,TRBD2,TRBV6-5,.
TGTGCCAGCAGCTTAGCTTTGGGGGGGCAAGAGACCCAGTACTTC,CASSLALGGQETQYF,15,TRBJ2-5,TRBD2,TRBV7-7,.
TGTGCCAGCAGGGAAGGGGGCATGAACACTGAAGCTTTCTTT,CASREGGMNTEAFF,14,TRBJ1-1,TRBD1,TRBV2,once
TGCGCCAGCAGCAGGACTGGGCGGGAGAGGAATGAGCAGTTCTTC,CASSRTGRERNEQFF,15,TRBJ2-1,TRBD2,TRBV10-2,.
TGTGCCAGTAGGATTAGCGGGAGGGGGAGAGAGACCCAGTACTTC,CASRISGRGRETQYF,15,TRBJ2-5,TRBD2,TRBV19,.
TGTGCCAGCAGGGACGGGTCCCCCGGGAGCGGGGAGCTGTTTTTT,CASRDGSPGSGELFF,15,TRBJ2-2,.,TRBV5-6,.
TGTGCCTGGAGTGTACTCTACGAGCAGTACTTC,CAWSVLYEQYF,11,TRBJ2-7,.,TRBV30,.
TGTGCCAGTAGTGTGTCTAGGGGGCGGGAGCTGTTTTTT,CASSVSRGRELFF,13,TRBJ2-2,TRBD1,TRBV19,.
TGTGCCAGCAGCCTAGGGGGACAGGGGGCCTACGAGCAGTACTTC,CASSLGGQGAYEQYF,15,TRBJ2-7,TRBD1,TRBV28,.
TGTGCCAGCAGCCGGGAATGGGGCAATCAGCCCCAGCATTTT,CASSREWGNQPQHF,14,TRBJ1-5,.,TRBV5-5,once
TGTGCCAGCTCAAGTCGACTAGACCACGACACTGAAGCTTTCTTT,CASSSRLDHDTEAFF,15,TRBJ1-1,.,TRBV18,.
TGTGCCAGCAGCTACAGTCCCCCGGGACAGGGTCATCAGCCCCAGCATTTT,CASSYSPPGQGHQPQHF,17,TRBJ1-5,TRBD1,TRBV7-9,.
TGTGCCAGCAGTTTTGAGTCTAGCGGGAGGGCCGGGGAGCTGTTTTTT,CASSFESSGRAGELFF,16,TRBJ2-2,TRBD2,TRBV27,.
TGTGCCAGCAGCTTGTCCAGCGACTCTGGAAACACCATATATTTT,CASSLSSDSGNTIYF,15,TRBJ1-3,.,TRBV7-2,.
TGTGCCAGCTCCCCCCGGAGGGACTCTAACTATGGCTACACCTTC,CASSPRRDSNYGYTF,15,TRBJ1-2,.,TRBV18,.
TGTGCCAGCAGTTACTCGGAGGGGGGGCAAGAGACCCAGTACTTC,CASSYSEGGQETQYF,15,TRBJ2-5,.,TRBV6-5,.
TGTGCCAGCTATCCCTGGGGGCGATCCTACGAGCAGTACTTC,CASYPWGRSYEQYF,14,TRBJ2-7,.,TRBV28,.